A single sample is the source of the 23 T cell receptor beta chains below, sequenced in a study of shared clonotypes between healthy human individuals. TCRdb's table, derived via immunoSEQ multiplex PCR, lists solely in-frame clones and lacks some. The table records 450,000 to 550,000 clones, approximately 85% of them present only once. Sequencing was done on a sample of PBMCs. The origin of the receptors is a woman between 35 and 50 years old in good health. Some clones in this sample may be carry-over from other donors' samples.

The chain joins TRBV7-2 to TRBJ2-1, with unresolved D. CDR1 is SGHTA and CDR2 is FQGNSA in the germline V gene. There are 15 residues in the CDR3. V lost 5 bases, J lost 2 bases, and 13 bases lay in between. CDR3 DNA: TGTGCCAGCAGCCCCATGTCGGGCCCCTACAATGAGCAGTTCTTC. It specifies CASSPMSGPYNEQFF.

This clone showed up many times. The rearrangement uses TRBV5-6 and TRBJ2-5, with 10 positions matching TRBD2. V shed 3 bases and J 5 bases; nucleotides not matched to a gene: 10. Germline V gene data show CDR1 as SGHDT and CDR2 as YYEEEE. The CDR3 is 16 amino acids. The CDR3 region has the DNA TGTGCCAGCAGCTCGACTGAAGCGGGAGGGAGGGAGACCCAGTACTTC. This codes for CASSSTEAGGRETQYF.

The chain employs TRBV4-1 and TRBJ1-1; no clear D gene. CDR1 and CDR2 (germline): MGHRA, YSYEKL. CDR3 length: 15 residues. V was cut by 0 bases and J by 5 bases, with 13 bases left in between. The CDR3 coding sequence is TGCGCCAGCAGCCAAGAAGGCGGTGGGAGAACTGAAGCTTTCTTT. Protein: CASSQEGGGRTEAFF.

J is TRBJ2-6 and V is TRBV18; D is unclear. The CDR3 has 17 residues. Between the trimmed V and J ends, which lost 2 bases and 3 bases, there was a span of 14 bases. Germline CDR1 reads KGHSH; CDR2 reads LQKENI. CDR3 sequence reads: CASSPALAGGGANVLTF. Here the CDR3 DNA reads TGTGCCAGCTCACCAGCCCTGGCCGGTGGTGGGGCCAACGTCCTGACTTTC.

The rearrangement joins TRBV10-3 to TRBJ2-1; maybe TRBD1 (5 bases). Germline values: CDR1 ENHRY, CDR2 SYGVKD. The ends were cut back, 3 bases at V and 5 bases at J, with 8 bases in the middle. The length of the CDR3 is 13 residues. The chain's CDR3 is CAISEPRDNEQFF. Written as DNA, the CDR3 is TGTGCCATCAGTGAACCCAGGGACAATGAGCAGTTCTTC.

DNA for the CDR3: TGTGCCAGCAGTTTTAGTCTGGGACAGGGCACCTACGAGCAGTACTTC. It translates to CASSFSLGQGTYEQYF. The gene calls are TRBV28 and TRBJ2-7; 9 bases align to TRBD1. Looked up from germline, CDR1 is MDHEN and CDR2 is SYDVKM. V was clipped by 3 bases and J by 2 bases; unmatched bases: 8. The CDR3 has 16 residues.

The chain carries TRBV2 and TRBJ2-7, with TRBD1 as a possible D gene (5 bases). V lost 1 base and J lost 3, with 10 bases in between. CDR1 and CDR2 (germline): SNHLY, FYNNEI. The CDR3 totals 14 residues. This CDR3 is CASSEDQTVYEQYF. The CDR3, as DNA: TGTGCCAGCAGTGAAGATCAGACAGTCTACGAGCAGTACTTC.

This chain uses TRBV29-1 with TRBJ1-2, with a possible D match to TRBD1 (6 bases). V lost 4 bases and J 6 bases, leaving 21 bases between the germline ends. CDR1 and CDR2 (germline): SQVTM, ANQGSEA. The CDR3 totals 15 residues. The CDR3 nucleotides are TGCAGCGTTGGGAGGGGGTCCCAGGGCGGTGATGGCTACACCTTC. Amino acids: CSVGRGSQGGDGYTF.

This clone came up a few times. The rearrangement joins TRBV4-1 to TRBJ2-5; D is uncertain. V was pared by 1 base and J by 4 bases, with 7 bases between. CDR3 length: 13 residues. Germline V CDR1 and CDR2: MGHRA, YSYEKL. The CDR3 here is CASSQGPRETQYF. The CDR3 DNA reads as TGCGCCAGCAGCCAAGGTCCCCGAGAGACCCAGTACTTC.

The CDR3 DNA sequence: TGCGCCAGCAGCCAAGTTAGAGGGAACTATGGCTACACCTTC. Amino acid sequence: CASSQVRGNYGYTF. J is TRBJ1-2 and V is TRBV4-3; D remains unclear. This CDR3 comprises 14 residues. Trimming stripped 1 base from V and 2 bases from J, with 8 bases between. Germline-derived CDR1 and CDR2 are LGHNA and YSLEER.

The V gene is TRBV5-1, the J gene TRBJ2-1; D is tentatively TRBD1 or TRBD2 (5 bases each). There are 16 residues in the CDR3. CDR1 and CDR2 (germline): SGHRS, YFSETQ. V lost 0 bases to trimming and J lost 5 bases, with 15 bases between them. The DNA for the CDR3 is TGCGCCAGCAGCTTGGCCACTAGTCGGGGCAACAATGAGCAGTTCTTC. This sequence encodes CASSLATSRGNNEQFF.

Comment on this clone: This specimen includes other DNA sequences encoding the same CDR3. The chain couples TRBV5-1 to TRBJ2-7, with 14 bases matching TRBD2. The CDR3 spans 14 residues. V shed 4 bases, J shed 6 bases, and the junction held 3 bases outside the gene matches. Germline values: CDR1 SGHRS, CDR2 YFSETQ. As DNA, the CDR3 is TGCGCCAGCAGCGGGACTAGCGGGAGTCGCGAGCAGTACTTC. This codes for CASSGTSGSREQYF.

The rearrangement links TRBV7-8 to TRBJ2-7; 14 positions match TRBD2. CDR3 length: 16 residues. Per the germline V gene, CDR1 is SGHVS and CDR2 is FQNEAQ. V dropped 5 bases and J dropped 4; count of bases not matched to a gene: 7. CDR3 residues: CASSPRTSGRSYEQYF. CDR3 nucleotides: TGTGCCAGCAGCCCCAGGACTAGCGGGAGGAGTTACGAGCAGTACTTC.

This clone showed up many times. The rearrangement joins TRBV9 to TRBJ1-1; D is unresolved. Germline CDR1 SGDLS, CDR2 YYNGEE. The CDR3 spans 14 residues. The germline V and J ends were trimmed by 0 bases and 0 bases, with 6 bases remaining between them. This CDR3 is CASSVGGMNTEAFF. The CDR3 DNA follows: TGTGCCAGCAGCGTAGGTGGGATGAACACTGAAGCTTTCTTT.

The chain couples TRBV21-1 to TRBJ2-3. TRBV21-1 is a pseudogene. The CDR3 spans 15 residues. The CDR3 loop is CASSKVAPSTDTQYF. In nucleotides, the CDR3 is TGTGCCAGCAGCAAAGTCGCCCCTAGCACAGATACGCAGTATTTT.

The rearrangement links TRBV28 to TRBJ2-5; 8 nucleotides match TRBD2. The CDR3 consists of 14 residues. J was trimmed by 1 base and V by 3 bases; bases with no gene match: 1. CDR1 and CDR2 from the germline V gene are MDHEN and SYDVKM. The CDR3 sequence is CASSFSGTQETQYF. Written as DNA, the CDR3 is TGTGCCAGCAGTTTTAGCGGGACCCAAGAGACCCAGTACTTC.

V gene TRBV6-1 combines with J gene TRBJ1-5; tentatively, D is TRBD1 (5 bases). The CDR3 loop spans 15 amino acids. From germline, CDR1 is MNHNS and CDR2 SASEGT. Trimming cost V 0 bases and J 2 bases, with 8 bases left between them. The CDR3: CASSEAMGGNQPQHF. The CDR3 DNA reads as TGTGCCAGCAGTGAAGCAATGGGGGGCAATCAGCCCCAGCATTTT.

This rearrangement joins TRBV30 to TRBJ1-1; D is possibly TRBD1 (5 bases). V lost 2 bases and J lost 6, with 16 bases in between. This CDR3 region has 14 residues. Germline-derived CDR1 and CDR2 are GTSNPN and SVGIG (reference sequence). As DNA, the CDR3 is TGTGCCTGGAGTCCCATAAGGGGCACAGCTGAAGCTTTCTTT. Amino acid sequence: CAWSPIRGTAEAFF.

V usage is TRBV5-6 and J usage is TRBJ1-3; no definite D call. Germline CDR1 and CDR2: SGHDT and YYEEEE. The CDR3 covers 15 residues. Trimming stripped 0 bases from V and 4 bases from J, with 11 bases between. For the CDR3, the DNA is TGTGCCAGCAGCTTGGTCCCGGGTACAGGAAACACCATATATTTT. Its protein is CASSLVPGTGNTIYF.

The gene calls are TRBV11-3 and TRBJ2-2, with D maybe TRBD2 (6 bases). This CDR3 is built from 15 residues. Germline values: CDR1 SGHNT, CDR2 YENEEA. V lost 1 base and J 5 bases, leaving 11 bases between the germline ends. In nucleotides, the CDR3 is TGTGCCAGCAGCTTAGGAGGGACTCTGACCGGGGAGCTGTTTTTT. Translating it yields CASSLGGTLTGELFF.

This sequence joins TRBV28 and TRBJ2-1; 9 bases agree with TRBD2. CDR3 length: 14 residues. Germline V CDR1 and CDR2: MDHEN, SYDVKM. The ends lost 6 bases at V and 6 bases at J; junction bases unmatched: 6. The CDR3 DNA sequence: TGTGCCAGCAGCCAAATAGCGGGAGTCAATGAGCAGTTCTTC. Translation: CASSQIAGVNEQFF.

This clone came up a few times. The V gene is TRBV7-8, the J gene TRBJ2-1, with D possibly matching TRBD2 (7 bases). There are 15 residues in the CDR3. Germline values: CDR1 SGHVS, CDR2 FQNEAQ. Deletions cut 3 bases from V and 2 bases from J, with 11 bases between. The CDR3 DNA follows: TGTGCCAGCAGCTTTGAGGGGGGGGCCTACAATGAGCAGTTCTTC. Amino acids: CASSFEGGAYNEQFF.

This chain links TRBV14 with TRBJ1-2, with D possibly TRBD1 on 6 matching bases. The CDR3 covers 15 residues. With 0 bases removed from V and 7 bases from J, the gap between germline ends came to 15 bases. CDR1 and CDR2 (germline): SGHDN, FVKESK. The CDR3: CASSQDLRGQIGYTF. The CDR3, as DNA: TGTGCCAGCAGCCAAGATCTCCGCGGACAGATTGGCTACACCTTC.